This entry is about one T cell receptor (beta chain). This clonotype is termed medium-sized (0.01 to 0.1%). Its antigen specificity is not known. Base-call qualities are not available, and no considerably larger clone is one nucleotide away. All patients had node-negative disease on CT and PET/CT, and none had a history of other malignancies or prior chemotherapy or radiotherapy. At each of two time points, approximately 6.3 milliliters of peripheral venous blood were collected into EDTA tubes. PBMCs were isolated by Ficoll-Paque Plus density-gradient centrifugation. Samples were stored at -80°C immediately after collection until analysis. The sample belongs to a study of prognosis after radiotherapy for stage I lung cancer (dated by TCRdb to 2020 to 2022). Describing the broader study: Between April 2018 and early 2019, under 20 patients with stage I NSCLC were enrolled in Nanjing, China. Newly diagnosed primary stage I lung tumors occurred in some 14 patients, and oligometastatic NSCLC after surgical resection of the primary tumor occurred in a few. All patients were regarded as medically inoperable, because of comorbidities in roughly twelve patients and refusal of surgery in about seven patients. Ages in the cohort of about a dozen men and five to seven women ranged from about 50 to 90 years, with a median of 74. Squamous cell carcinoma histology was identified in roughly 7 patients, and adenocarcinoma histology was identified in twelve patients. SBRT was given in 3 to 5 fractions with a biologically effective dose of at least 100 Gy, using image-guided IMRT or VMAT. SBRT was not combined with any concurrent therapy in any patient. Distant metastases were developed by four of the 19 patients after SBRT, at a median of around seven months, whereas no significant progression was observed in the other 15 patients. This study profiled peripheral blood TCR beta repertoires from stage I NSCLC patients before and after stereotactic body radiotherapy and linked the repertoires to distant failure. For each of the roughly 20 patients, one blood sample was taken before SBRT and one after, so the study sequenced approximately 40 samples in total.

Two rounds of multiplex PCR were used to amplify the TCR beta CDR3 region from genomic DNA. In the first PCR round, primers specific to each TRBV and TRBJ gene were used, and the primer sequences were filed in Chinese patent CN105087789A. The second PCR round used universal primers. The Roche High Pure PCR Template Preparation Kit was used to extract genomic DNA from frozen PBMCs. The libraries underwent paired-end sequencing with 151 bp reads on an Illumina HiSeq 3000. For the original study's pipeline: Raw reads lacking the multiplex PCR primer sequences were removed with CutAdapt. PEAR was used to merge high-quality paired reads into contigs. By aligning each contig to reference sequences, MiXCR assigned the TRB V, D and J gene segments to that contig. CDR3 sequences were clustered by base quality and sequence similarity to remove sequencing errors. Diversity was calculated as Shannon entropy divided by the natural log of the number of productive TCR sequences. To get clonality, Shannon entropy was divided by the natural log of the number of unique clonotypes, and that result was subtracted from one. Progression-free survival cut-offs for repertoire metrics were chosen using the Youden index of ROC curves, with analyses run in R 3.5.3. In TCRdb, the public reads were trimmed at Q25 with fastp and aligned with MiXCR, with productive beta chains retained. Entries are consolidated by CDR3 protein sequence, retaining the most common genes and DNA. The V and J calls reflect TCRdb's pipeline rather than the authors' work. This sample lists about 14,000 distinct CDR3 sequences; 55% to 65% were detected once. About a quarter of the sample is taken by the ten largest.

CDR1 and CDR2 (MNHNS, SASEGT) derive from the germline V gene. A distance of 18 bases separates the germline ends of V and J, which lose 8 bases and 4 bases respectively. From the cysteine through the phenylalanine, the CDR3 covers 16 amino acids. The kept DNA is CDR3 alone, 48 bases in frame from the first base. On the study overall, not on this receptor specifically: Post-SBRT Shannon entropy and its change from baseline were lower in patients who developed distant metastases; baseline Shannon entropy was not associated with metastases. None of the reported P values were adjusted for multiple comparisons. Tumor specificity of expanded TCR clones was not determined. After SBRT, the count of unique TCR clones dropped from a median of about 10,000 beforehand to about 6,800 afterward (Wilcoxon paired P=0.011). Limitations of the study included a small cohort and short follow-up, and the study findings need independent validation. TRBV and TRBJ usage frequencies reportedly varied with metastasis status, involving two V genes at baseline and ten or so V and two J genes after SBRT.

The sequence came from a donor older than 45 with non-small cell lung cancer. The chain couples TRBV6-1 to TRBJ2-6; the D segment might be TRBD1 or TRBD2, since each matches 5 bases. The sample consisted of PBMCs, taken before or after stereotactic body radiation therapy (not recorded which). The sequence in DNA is TGTGCCAGCTCCGGGGCGGTTGGGACGGGGGCCAACGTCCTGACTTTC. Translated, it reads CASSGAVGTGANVLTF.